This T cell receptor (beta chain) was identified in a study of tumor-infiltrating lymphocytes in primary liver carcinoma (dated by TCRdb to about 2017). Background on the whole study: Between late 2015 and 2016, roughly five patients in China with histopathologically diagnosed primary liver carcinoma had surgical resection. The tumors of the five patients were staged as T1-T3 N0M0, with maximum diameters ranging from roughly 4 to 11 cm. Of the five patients (three men and two women, aged 30 to 69 years), four had hepatocellular carcinoma and one had combined HCC and intrahepatic cholangiocarcinoma. Technical replicate repertoires showed high reproducibility, with mean shared-clone rates roughly 0.87 and correlation coefficients above 0.95. A total of approximately 35 specimens from 5 patients underwent TCRbeta repertoire sequencing, comprising approximately 25 tumor regions, 5 adjacent noncancerous liver tissues and 5 peripheral blood samples. TCRbeta repertoire sequencing, expression microarrays and whole-exome sequencing were combined in the study across five regions of each liver tumor, with adjacent normal tissue and blood also included. Samples yielded roughly 3.65 to 7.5 million productive TCRbeta reads; read depth did not differ significantly between tissue types. Summary of the overall study and its limitations: Only the TCR beta chain was sequenced, so true repertoire diversity is likely underestimated because unpaired alpha chains were not captured. Only a few patients were included in the study, and the authors note that the findings should be validated in a larger study. Pairs of tumor regions showed greater repertoire overlap (mean 36%) than tumor-adjacent pairs (roughly 17%) or tumor-blood pairs (around 15%), which is consistent with antigen-driven expansion. Because the samples were bulk and unsorted, CD4+ and CD8+ T cell repertoires could not be compared. Compared with blood, tumors had a significantly larger share of the repertoire taken up by the top 250 clones (p = 0.039).

The junction carries 11 bases between V and J, which are trimmed by 4 bases and 4 bases respectively. Including cysteine and phenylalanine, the CDR3 has 14 amino acids. The kept DNA is CDR3 alone, 42 bases in frame from the first base. In the germline V gene, CDR1 corresponds to MNHNS and CDR2 to SASEGT. Starting from around 500 ng total RNA, TCRbeta-specific cDNA was produced by reverse transcription with a constant-region primer and ProtoScript II reverse transcriptase. Construction of the TCRbeta libraries relied on three nested rounds of multiplex PCR, following a slightly modified ARM-PCR procedure. Each of the first two PCR rounds ran for approximately 9 cycles and used multiplex TRBV1-TRBV30 forward primers together with a Cbeta reverse primer. Sample barcodes and Illumina adapters were added in a final 25-cycle PCR using Deep VentR polymerase. Amplicons of 200-500 bp were gel-purified with a QIAquick gel extraction kit before sequencing. TCRbeta amplicons were sequenced on an Illumina HiSeq 2500 with 250-bp paired-end reads. The original pipeline was this. Reads were quality-trimmed with Trimmomatic v0.33, and paired reads were merged with FLASH v1.2.11 to recover full CDR3 sequences. MiGEC v1.2.1b assigned V, D and J germline segments to the rearranged TCRbeta sequences. VDJtools v1.0.0 computed clonotype statistics and Shannon-Wiener diversity indices. To reduce sampling bias, subsequent analyses other than the diversity analysis used only the 250 most abundant clonotypes in each sample. TCRdb trimmed the raw reads at Q25, called clones with MiXCR and kept productive beta chains. Rows matching on CDR3 protein sequence are summarized as one entry with the most common DNA and genes. The V and J calls here are based on TCRdb, not the publication. In all, the sample holds about 200,000 distinct CDR3 sequences, and 65% of those were seen once. The top ten hold roughly 6.4% of the sample.

RNA from unsorted whole blood was extracted with TRIzol reagent, and germline DNA was obtained with the DNeasy Blood & Tissue kit. At the time of sampling, the patients had chronic HBV infection and had not received any treatment. Around 4 milliliters of peripheral blood were collected into K2EDTA tubes before surgery. Concerning this clonotype: Its antigen has not been determined. The sample holds no much larger clone one base away, and base qualities are not on file.

The sequencing sample was made of peripheral blood. This receptor was taken from a woman in her sixties with primary liver carcinoma and hepatitis B virus infection. The chain is encoded by TRBV6-1 joined to TRBJ2-1; matching of 5 bases hints at TRBD2 as the D gene. CDR3 sequence: CASSGVTKYNEQFF. The DNA reads TGTGCCAGCAGTGGAGTGACTAAGTACAATGAGCAGTTCTTC.